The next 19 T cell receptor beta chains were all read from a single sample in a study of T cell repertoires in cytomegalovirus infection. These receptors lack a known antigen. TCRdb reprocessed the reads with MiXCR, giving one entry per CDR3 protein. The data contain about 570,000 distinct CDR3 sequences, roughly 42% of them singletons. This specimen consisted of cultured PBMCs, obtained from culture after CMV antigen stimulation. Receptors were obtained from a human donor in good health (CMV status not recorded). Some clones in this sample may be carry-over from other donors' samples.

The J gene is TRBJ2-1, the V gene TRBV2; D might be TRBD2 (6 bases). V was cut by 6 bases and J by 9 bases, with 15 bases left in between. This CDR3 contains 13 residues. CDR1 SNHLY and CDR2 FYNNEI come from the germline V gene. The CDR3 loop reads CASSTALGGEQFF. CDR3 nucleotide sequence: TGTGCCAGCAGCACCGCCCTGGGGGGTGAGCAGTTCTTC.

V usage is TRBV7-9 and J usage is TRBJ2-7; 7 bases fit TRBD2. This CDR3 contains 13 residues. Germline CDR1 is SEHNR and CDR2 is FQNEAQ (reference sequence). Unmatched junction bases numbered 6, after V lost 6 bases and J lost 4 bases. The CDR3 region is CASRETSQYEQYF. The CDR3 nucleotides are TGTGCCAGCAGGGAGACTAGCCAGTACGAGCAGTACTTC.

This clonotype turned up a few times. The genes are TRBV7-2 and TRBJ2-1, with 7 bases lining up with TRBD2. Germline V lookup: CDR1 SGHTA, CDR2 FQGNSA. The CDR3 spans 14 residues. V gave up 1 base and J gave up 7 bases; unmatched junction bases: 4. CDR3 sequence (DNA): TGTGCCAGCAGCTTAGTAGCTAGCGGTAATGAGCAGTTCTTC. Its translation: CASSLVASGNEQFF.

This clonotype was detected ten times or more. The chain's CDR3 is CASSFGGLTDTQYF. The CDR3 DNA sequence: TGTGCCAGCAGCTTCGGGGGGCTCACAGATACGCAGTATTTT. The gene calls are TRBV7-2 and TRBJ2-3, with D perhaps TRBD2 (7 bases). The ends were cut back, 3 bases at V and 2 bases at J, with 9 bases in the middle. Germline CDR1 SGHTA, CDR2 FQGNSA. This CDR3 is 14 amino acids long. Full variable domain (missing parts from reference TRBV7-2 and TRBJ2-3): GAGVSQSPSNKVTEKGKDVELRCDPISGHTALYWYRQSLGQGLEFLIYFQGNSAPDKSGLPSDRFSAERTGGSVSTLTIQRTQQEDSAVYLCASSFGGLTDTQYFGPGTRLTVL.

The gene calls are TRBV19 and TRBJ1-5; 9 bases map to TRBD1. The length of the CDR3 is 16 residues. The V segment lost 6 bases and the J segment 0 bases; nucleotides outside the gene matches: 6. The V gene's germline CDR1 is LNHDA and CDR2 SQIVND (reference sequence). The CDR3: CASSRTGAYSNQPQHF. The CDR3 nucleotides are TGTGCCAGTAGCAGGACAGGGGCGTATAGCAATCAGCCCCAGCATTTT. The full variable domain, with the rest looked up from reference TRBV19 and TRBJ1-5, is DGGITQSPKYLFRKEGQNVTLSCEQNLNHDAMYWYRQDPGQGLRLIYYSQIVNDFQKGDIAEGYSVSREKKESFPLTVTSAQKNPTAFYLCASSRTGAYSNQPQHFGDGTRLSIL.

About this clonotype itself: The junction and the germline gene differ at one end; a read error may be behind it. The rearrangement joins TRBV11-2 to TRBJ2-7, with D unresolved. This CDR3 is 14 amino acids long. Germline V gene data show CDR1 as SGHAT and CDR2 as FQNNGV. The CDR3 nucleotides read TGTGCCAGCAGCTTCTCTGGCAACTCCTACGAGCTGTACTTC. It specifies CASSFSGNSYELYF.

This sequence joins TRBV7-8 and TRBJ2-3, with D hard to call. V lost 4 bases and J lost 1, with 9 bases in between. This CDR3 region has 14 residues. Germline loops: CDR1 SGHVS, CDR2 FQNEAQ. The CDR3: CASSYRLRTDTQYF. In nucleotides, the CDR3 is TGTGCCAGCAGCTACAGATTGCGCACAGATACGCAGTATTTT.

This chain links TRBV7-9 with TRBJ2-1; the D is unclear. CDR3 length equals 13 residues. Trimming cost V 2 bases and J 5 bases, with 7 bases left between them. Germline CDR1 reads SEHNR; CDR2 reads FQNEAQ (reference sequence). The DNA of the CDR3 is TGTGCCAGCAGCTTACCCCCCCACAATGAGCAGTTCTTC. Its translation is CASSLPPHNEQFF.

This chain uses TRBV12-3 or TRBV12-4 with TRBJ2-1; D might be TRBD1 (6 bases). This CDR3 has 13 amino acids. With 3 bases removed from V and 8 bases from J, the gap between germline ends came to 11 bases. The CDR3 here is CASSFGTSDEQFF. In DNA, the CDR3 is TGTGCCAGCAGTTTCGGGACATCGGATGAGCAGTTCTTC.

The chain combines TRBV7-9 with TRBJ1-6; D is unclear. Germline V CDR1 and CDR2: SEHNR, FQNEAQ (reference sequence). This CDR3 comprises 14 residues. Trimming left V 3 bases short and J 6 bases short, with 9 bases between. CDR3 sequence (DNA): TGTGCCAGCAGCTTTTATCAGGTTAATTCACCCCTCCACTTT. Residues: CASSFYQVNSPLHF.

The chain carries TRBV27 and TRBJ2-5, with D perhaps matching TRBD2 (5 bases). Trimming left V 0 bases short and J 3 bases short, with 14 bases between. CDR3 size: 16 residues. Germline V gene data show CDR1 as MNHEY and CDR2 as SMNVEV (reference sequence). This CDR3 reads CASSLSPIAWEETQYF. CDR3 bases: TGTGCCAGCAGTTTATCCCCTATAGCGTGGGAAGAGACCCAGTACTTC.

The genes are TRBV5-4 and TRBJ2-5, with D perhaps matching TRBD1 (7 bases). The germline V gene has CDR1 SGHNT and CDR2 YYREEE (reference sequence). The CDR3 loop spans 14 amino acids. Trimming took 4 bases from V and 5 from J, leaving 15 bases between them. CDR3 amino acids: CASSPVQGRETQYF. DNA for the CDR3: TGTGCCAGCAGCCCTGTACAGGGGAGGGAGACCCAGTACTTC. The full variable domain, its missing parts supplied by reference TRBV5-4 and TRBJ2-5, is ETGVTQSPTHLIKTRGQQVTLRCSSQSGHNTVSWYQQALGQGPQFIFQYYREEENGRGNFPPRFSGLQFPNYSSELNVNALELDDSALYLCASSPVQGRETQYFGPGTRLLVL.

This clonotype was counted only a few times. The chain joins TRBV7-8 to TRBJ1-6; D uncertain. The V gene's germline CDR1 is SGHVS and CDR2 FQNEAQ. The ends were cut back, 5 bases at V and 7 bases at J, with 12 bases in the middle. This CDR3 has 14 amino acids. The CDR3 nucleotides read TGTGCCAGCAGCCTTGGACGGTTAAATTCACCCCTCCACTTT. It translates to CASSLGRLNSPLHF.

The CDR3 DNA sequence: TGTGCCAGCAGGAGGACAGCCGGAGGTACTGGCAATCAGCCCCAGCATTTT. Its protein is CASRRTAGGTGNQPQHF. The gene calls are TRBV11-3 and TRBJ1-5; tentatively, D is TRBD1 (6 bases). The germline V gene has CDR1 SGHNT and CDR2 YENEEA. The CDR3 consists of 17 residues. V was shortened by 6 bases and J by 2 bases, with 20 bases between the two germline ends. The full variable domain, completed using reference TRBV11-3 and TRBJ1-5, is EAGVVQSPRYKIIEKKQPVAFWCNPISGHNTLYWYLQNLGQGPELLIRYENEEAVDDSQLPKDRFSAERLKGVDSTLKIQPAELGDSAVYLCASRRTAGGTGNQPQHFGDGTRLSIL.

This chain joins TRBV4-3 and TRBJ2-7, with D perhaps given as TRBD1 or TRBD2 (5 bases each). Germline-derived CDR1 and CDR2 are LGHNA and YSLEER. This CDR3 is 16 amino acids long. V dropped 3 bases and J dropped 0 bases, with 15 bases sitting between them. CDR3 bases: TGCGCCAGCAGCCAGGGACCGTCAACGGTCTCCTACGAGCAGTACTTC. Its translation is CASSQGPSTVSYEQYF.

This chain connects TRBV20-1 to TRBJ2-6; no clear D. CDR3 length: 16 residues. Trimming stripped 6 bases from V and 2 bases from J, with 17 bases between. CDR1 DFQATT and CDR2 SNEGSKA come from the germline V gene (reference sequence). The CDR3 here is CSANGRGQPGANVLTF. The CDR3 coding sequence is TGCAGTGCCAATGGACGAGGCCAGCCTGGGGCCAACGTCCTGACTTTC.

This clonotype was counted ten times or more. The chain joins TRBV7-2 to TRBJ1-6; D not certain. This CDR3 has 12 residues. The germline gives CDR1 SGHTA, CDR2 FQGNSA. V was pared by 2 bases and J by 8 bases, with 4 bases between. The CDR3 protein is CASSLNDSPLHF. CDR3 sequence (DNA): TGTGCCAGCAGCTTAAACGATTCACCCCTCCACTTT.

CDR3 residues: CASSPRDRGSNQPQHF. The CDR3 DNA sequence: TGTGCCAGCAGCCCAAGGGACAGGGGGAGCAATCAGCCCCAGCATTTT. The V gene is TRBV7-9, the J gene TRBJ1-5, with 11 bases fitting TRBD1. This CDR3 contains 16 residues. Losses at the gene ends were 5 bases for V and 1 base for J; bases not matched to a gene: 4. The germline V gene has CDR1 SEHNR and CDR2 FQNEAQ (reference sequence).

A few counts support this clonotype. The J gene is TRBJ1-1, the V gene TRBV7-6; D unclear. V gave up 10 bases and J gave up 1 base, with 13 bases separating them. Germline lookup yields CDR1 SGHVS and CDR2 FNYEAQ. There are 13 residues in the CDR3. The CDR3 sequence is CAIQTSRNTEAFF. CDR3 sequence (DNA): TGTGCCATACAAACGTCAAGGAACACTGAAGCTTTCTTT.